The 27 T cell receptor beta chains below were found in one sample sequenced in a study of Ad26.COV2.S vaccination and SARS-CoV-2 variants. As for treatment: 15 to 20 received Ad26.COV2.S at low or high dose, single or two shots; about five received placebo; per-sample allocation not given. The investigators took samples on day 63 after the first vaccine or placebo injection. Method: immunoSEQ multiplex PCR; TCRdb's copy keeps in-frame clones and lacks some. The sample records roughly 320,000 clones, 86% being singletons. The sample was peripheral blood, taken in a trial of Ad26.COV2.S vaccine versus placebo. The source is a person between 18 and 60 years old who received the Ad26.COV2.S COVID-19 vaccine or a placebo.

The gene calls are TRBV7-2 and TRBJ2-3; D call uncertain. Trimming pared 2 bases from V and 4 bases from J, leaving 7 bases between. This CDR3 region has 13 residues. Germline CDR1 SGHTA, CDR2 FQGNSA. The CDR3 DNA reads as TGTGCCAGCAGCTTAAGAGTTGCAGATACGCAGTATTTT. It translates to CASSLRVADTQYF.

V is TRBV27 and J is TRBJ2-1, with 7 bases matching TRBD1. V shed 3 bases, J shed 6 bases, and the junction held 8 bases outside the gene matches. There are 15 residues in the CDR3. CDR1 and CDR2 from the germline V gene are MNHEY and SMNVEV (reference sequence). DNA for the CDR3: TGTGCCAGCAGTTTGACGCCGTACAGGGGCAATGAGCAGTTCTTC. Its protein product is CASSLTPYRGNEQFF.

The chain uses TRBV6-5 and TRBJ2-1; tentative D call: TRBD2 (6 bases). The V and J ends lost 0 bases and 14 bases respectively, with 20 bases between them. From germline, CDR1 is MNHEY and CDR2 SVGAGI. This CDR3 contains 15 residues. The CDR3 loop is CASSYSEHYNRREFF. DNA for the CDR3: TGTGCCAGCAGTTACTCGGAGCATTACAACAGGAGGGAGTTCTTC.

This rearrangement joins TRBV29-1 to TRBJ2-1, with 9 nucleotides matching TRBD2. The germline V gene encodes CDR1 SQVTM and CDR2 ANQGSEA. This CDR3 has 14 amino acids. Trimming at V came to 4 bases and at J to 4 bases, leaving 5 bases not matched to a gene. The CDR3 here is CSVAWRGGYNEQFF. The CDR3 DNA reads TGCAGCGTTGCGTGGCGGGGGGGGTACAATGAGCAGTTCTTC.

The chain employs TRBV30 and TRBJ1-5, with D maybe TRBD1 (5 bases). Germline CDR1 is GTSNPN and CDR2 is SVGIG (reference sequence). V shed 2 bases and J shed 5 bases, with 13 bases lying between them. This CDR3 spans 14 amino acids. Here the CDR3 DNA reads TGTGCCTGGAGTCGGGGCGGGACGGATCAGCCCCAGCATTTT. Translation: CAWSRGGTDQPQHF.

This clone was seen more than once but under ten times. CDR3 residues: CASSRGQGIYF. DNA for the CDR3: TGTGCCAGCAGTCGAGGACAGGGTATTTACTTC. J is TRBJ2-7 and V is TRBV6-6, with 8 bases lining up with TRBD1. The CDR3 spans 11 residues. The germline CDR1 and CDR2 sequences are MNHNY and SVGAGI (reference sequence). J gave up 13 bases and V 5 bases, and 7 bases lay outside the gene matches.

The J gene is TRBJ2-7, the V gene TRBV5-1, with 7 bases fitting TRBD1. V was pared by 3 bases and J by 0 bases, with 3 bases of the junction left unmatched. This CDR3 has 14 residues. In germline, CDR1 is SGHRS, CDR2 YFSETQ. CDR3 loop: CASSSGTASYEQYF. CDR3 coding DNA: TGCGCCAGCAGCTCCGGGACAGCCTCCTACGAGCAGTACTTC.

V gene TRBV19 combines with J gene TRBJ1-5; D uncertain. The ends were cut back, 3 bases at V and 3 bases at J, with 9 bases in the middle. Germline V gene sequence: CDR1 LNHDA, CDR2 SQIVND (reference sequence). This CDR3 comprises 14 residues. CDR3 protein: CASSIAQFNQPQHF. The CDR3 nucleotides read TGTGCCAGTAGTATCGCGCAGTTCAATCAGCCCCAGCATTTT.

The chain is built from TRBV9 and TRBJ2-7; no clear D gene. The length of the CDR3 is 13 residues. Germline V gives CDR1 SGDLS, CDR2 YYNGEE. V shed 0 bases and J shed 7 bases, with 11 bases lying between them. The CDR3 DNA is TGTGCCAGCAGCGTAGACCCACCTGGAGAGCAGTACTTC. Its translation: CASSVDPPGEQYF.

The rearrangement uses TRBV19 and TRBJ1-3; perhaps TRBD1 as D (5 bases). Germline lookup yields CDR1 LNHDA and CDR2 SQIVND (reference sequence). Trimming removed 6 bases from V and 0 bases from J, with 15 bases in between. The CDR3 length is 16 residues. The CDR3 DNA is TGTGCCAGTAGCACGGGACTGTATTACTCTGGAAACACCATATATTTT. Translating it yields CASSTGLYYSGNTIYF.

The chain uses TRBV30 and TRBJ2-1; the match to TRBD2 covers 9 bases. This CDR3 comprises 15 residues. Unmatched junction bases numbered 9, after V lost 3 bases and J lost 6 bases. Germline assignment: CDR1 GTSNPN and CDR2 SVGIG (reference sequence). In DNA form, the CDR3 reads TGTGCCTGGAGCCAGCGGGGGGCCATCCTCAATGAGCAGTTCTTC. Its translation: CAWSQRGAILNEQFF.

The CDR3 here is CASSLEKGAWNEQFF. The CDR3 coding sequence is TGTGCCAGCAGCTTAGAAAAGGGAGCGTGGAATGAGCAGTTCTTC. This chain joins TRBV11-2 and TRBJ2-1, with D possibly being TRBD2 (5 bases). The germline gives CDR1 SGHAT, CDR2 FQNNGV. V was clipped by 0 bases and J by 7 bases, with 13 bases between them. The CDR3 contains 15 residues.

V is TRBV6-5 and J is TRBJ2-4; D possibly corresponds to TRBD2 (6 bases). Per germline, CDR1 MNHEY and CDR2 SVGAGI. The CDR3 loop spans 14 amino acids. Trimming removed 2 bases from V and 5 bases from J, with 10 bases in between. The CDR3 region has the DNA TGTGCCAGCAGTTACCGGGGCGGGGAAAACATTCAGTACTTC. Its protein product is CASSYRGGENIQYF.

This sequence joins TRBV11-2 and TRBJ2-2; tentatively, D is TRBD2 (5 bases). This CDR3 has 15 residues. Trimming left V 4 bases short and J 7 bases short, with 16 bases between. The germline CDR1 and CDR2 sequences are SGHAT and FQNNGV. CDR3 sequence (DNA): TGTGCCAGCAGCTCCATTCGGCGGGTGGTCGGGGAGCTGTTTTTT. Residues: CASSSIRRVVGELFF.

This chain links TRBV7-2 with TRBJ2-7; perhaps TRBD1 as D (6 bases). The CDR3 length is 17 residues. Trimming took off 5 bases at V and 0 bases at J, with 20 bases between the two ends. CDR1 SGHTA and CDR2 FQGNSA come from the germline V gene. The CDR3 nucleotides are TGTGCCAGCAGCAAACGCAGGACAGTTAATAGCTCCTACGAGCAGTACTTC. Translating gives CASSKRRTVNSSYEQYF.

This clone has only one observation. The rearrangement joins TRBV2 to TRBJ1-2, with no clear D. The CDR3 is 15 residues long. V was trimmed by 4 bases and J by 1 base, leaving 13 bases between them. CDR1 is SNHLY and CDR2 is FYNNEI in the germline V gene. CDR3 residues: CASSGGLGLNYGYTF. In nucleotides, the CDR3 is TGTGCCAGCAGTGGGGGTTTAGGCCTTAACTATGGCTACACCTTC.

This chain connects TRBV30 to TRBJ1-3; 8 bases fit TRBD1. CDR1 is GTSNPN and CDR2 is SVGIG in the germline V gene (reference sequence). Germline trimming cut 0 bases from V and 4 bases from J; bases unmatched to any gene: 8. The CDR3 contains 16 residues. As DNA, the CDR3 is TGTGCCTGGAGTGTACCAGGGGGCGCGGGGGGAAACACCATATATTTT. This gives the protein CAWSVPGGAGGNTIYF.

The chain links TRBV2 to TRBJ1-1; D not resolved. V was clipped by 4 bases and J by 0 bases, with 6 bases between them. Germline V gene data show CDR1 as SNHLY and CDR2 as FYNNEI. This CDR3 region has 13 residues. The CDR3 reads CASSGYMNTEAFF. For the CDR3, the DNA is TGTGCCAGCAGTGGATACATGAACACTGAAGCTTTCTTT. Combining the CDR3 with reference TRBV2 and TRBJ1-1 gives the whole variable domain EPEVTQTPSHQVTQMGQEVILRCVPISNHLYFYWYRQILGQKVEFLVSFYNNEISEKSEIFDDQFSVERPDGSNFTLKIRSTKLEDSAMYFCASSGYMNTEAFFGQGTRLTVV.

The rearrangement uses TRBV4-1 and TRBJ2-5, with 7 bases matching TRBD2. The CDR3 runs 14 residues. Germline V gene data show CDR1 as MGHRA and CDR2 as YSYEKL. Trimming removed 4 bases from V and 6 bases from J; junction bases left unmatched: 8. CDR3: CASSRGGEGKTQYF. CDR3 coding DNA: TGCGCCAGCAGCCGGGGAGGGGAGGGGAAGACCCAGTACTTC.

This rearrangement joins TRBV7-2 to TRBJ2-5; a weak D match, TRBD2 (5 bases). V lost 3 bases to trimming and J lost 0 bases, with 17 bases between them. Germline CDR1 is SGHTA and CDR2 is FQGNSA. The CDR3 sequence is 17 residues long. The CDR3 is CASSLMGNGVHQETQYF. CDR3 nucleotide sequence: TGTGCCAGCAGCTTGATGGGCAACGGGGTACACCAAGAGACCCAGTACTTC.

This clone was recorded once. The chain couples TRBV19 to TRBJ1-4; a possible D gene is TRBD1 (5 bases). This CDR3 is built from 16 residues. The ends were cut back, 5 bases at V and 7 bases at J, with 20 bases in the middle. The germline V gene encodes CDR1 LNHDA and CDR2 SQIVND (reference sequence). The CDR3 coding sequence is TGTGCCAGTAGTGTCGACGGCAGGGTGGGATCTGAAAAACTGTTTTTT. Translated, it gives CASSVDGRVGSEKLFF. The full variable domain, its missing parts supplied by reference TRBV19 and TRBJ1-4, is DGGITQSPKYLFRKEGQNVTLSCEQNLNHDAMYWYRQDPGQGLRLIYYSQIVNDFQKGDIAEGYSVSREKKESFPLTVTSAQKNPTAFYLCASSVDGRVGSEKLFFGSGTQLSVL.

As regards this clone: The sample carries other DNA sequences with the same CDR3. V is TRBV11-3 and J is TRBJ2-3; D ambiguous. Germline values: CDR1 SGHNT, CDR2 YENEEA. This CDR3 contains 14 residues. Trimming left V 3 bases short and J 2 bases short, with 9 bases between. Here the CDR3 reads CASSLTSSTDTQYF. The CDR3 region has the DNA TGTGCCAGCAGCTTGACCAGCTCCACAGATACGCAGTATTTT.

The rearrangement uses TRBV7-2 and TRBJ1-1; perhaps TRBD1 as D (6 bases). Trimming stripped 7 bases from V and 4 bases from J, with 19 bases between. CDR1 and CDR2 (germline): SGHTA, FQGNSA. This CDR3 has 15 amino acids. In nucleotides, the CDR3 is TGTGCCAGCACCATATCCGTGAGGGGGATCACTGAAGCTTTCTTT. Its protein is CASTISVRGITEAFF.

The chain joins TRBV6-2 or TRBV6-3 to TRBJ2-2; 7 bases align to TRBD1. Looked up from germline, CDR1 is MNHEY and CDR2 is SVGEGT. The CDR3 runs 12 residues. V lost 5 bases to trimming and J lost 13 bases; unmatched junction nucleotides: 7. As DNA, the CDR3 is TGTGCCAGCAGTCTCGACAGGGTAGGGCTGTTTTTT. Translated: CASSLDRVGLFF.

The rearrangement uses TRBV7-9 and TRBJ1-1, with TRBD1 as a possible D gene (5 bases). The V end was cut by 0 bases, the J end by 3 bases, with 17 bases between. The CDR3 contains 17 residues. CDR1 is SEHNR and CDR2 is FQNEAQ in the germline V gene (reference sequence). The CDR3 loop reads CASSLARTGTPDTEAFF. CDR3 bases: TGTGCCAGCAGCTTAGCGAGGACCGGGACTCCGGACACTGAAGCTTTCTTT.

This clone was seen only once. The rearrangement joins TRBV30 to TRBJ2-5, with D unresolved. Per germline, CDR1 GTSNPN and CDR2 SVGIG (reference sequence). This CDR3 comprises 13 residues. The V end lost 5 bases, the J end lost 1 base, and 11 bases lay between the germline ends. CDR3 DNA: TGTGCCTGGGCCGGACGCTTCCAAGAGACCCAGTACTTC. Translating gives CAWAGRFQETQYF.

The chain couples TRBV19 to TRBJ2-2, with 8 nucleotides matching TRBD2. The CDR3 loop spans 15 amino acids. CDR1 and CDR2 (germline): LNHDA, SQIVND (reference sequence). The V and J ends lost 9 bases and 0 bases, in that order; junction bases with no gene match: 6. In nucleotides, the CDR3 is TGTGCCAGCGAGAGCGGGGGAACGAACACCGGGGAGCTGTTTTTT. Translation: CASESGGTNTGELFF. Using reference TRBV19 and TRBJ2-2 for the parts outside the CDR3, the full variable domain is DGGITQSPKYLFRKEGQNVTLSCEQNLNHDAMYWYRQDPGQGLRLIYYSQIVNDFQKGDIAEGYSVSREKKESFPLTVTSAQKNPTAFYLCASESGGTNTGELFFGEGSRLTVL.